This T cell receptor delta chain was captured by sequencing in a study of gamma delta lymphoproliferative disorders and STAT genes. About the study: Each gamma-chain library started from at least 50 ng of genomic DNA, using the LymphoTrack Dx TCRG Assay. Delta libraries were made per EuroClonality-NGS working group procedure.

TCRdb fed the multiplex PCR reads into CATT to redo clone calling. Of 2,300 or so delta-chain clones listed, over 1.3% are singletons. Whole-study results and caveats: Nearly all major patient gamma and delta clonotypes were public.

Concerning this clone itself: Its antigen is unidentified. A read error is likely here: a far larger clone is one base away. The identical CDR3 is also encoded by other nucleotide sequences in the sample.

J gave up 11 bases and V 2 bases, and 27 bases lay outside the gene matches. Germline V gene sequence: CDR1 TVYSNPD, CDR2 GDNSRS (reference sequence). The CDR3 is 19 amino acids. Sequencing used genomic DNA taken from PBMCs of patients and controls. This clonotype was obtained from a human donor in good health. The gene calls are TRDV3 and TRDJ1; 12 bases are a match to TRDD3. The sample taken for sequencing was blood. The CDR3 spells CAFLPYGWGIRVSPFPLIF. The CDR3 DNA sequence: TGTGCCTTTCTGCCCTACGGCTGGGGGATACGTGTATCCCCCTTTCCCCTCATCTTT.